One and the same sample provided the 8 T cell receptor beta chains below, sequenced in a study of cytomegalovirus exposure and HLA in healthy donors. Vbeta (60) and Jbeta (13) primers were used in the PCR. Using immunoSEQ multiplex PCR, the repertoire was profiled, and TCRdb retains in-frame clones only, with some absent. The table lists about 57,000 clones, approximately 80% of them singletons. Source material: PBMCs. The receptors here all came from a young man in good health and CMV-seronegative.

The rearrangement joins TRBV29-1 to TRBJ2-3; 13 bases line up with TRBD2. The length of the CDR3 is 18 residues. V gave up 7 bases and J gave up 3 bases; unmatched junction bases: 16. Germline CDR1 SQVTM, CDR2 ANQGSEA. The CDR3 sequence: CSAENLSGLAGNTDTQYF. Here the CDR3 DNA reads TGCAGCGCCGAGAATTTATCGGGACTAGCGGGGAATACAGATACGCAGTATTTT.

The chain is built from TRBV21-1 and TRBJ2-6; TRBD1 was called by the table and not checked on the DNA. TRBV21-1 is termed a pseudogene. CDR3 length: 20 amino acids. CDR3 DNA: TGTGCCAGCAGCAAACCAGCTTCCGGGACAAGGAACTCTGGGGCCAACGTCCTGACTTTC. Its protein product is CASSKPASGTRNSGANVLTF.

This clone has only one observation. CDR3 amino acids: CASSIEGSGVYEQYF. CDR3 nucleotides: TGTGCCAGTAGTATAGAAGGTAGCGGGGTATACGAGCAGTACTTC. This chain links TRBV19 with TRBJ2-7, with 8 bases that match TRBD2. The J segment lost 4 bases and the V segment lost 0 bases, leaving 5 bases of the junction unmatched. The CDR3 sequence is 15 residues long. The germline V gene encodes CDR1 LNHDA and CDR2 SQIVND (reference sequence).

This clone was counted once. The chain recombines TRBV29-1 with TRBJ2-3; no clear D gene. In germline, CDR1 is SQVTM, CDR2 ANQGSEA. The CDR3 runs to 11 residues. V was pared by 2 bases and J by 4 bases, with 4 bases between. For the CDR3, the DNA is TGCAGCGTTGAACTGTCAGATACGCAGTATTTT. Its translation: CSVELSDTQYF.

The genes are TRBV9 and TRBJ2-1; 8 bases are a match to TRBD1. J lost 4 bases, V lost 1 base, and 4 bases had no gene match. This CDR3 region has 15 residues. Germline V gives CDR1 SGDLS, CDR2 YYNGEE. CDR3: CASSVQGAEYNEQFF. The CDR3, as DNA: TGTGCCAGCAGCGTACAGGGGGCTGAATACAATGAGCAGTTCTTC.

The rearrangement links TRBV15 to TRBJ2-1, with D perhaps matching TRBD2 (6 bases). The CDR3 spans 14 residues. Trimming removed 0 bases from V and 4 bases from J, with 7 bases in between. CDR1 is LNHNV and CDR2 is YYDKDF in the germline V gene (reference sequence). CDR3 loop: CATSREEGYNEQFF. In DNA, the CDR3 is TGTGCCACCAGCAGAGAGGAGGGTTACAATGAGCAGTTCTTC.

The chain has TRBV19 and TRBJ1-5; 10 bases are a match to TRBD1. Germline V gene lookup returns CDR1 LNHDA and CDR2 SQIVND (reference sequence). The CDR3 contains 15 residues. The J segment lost 6 bases and the V segment lost 4 bases, leaving 6 bases of the junction unmatched. The DNA of the CDR3 is TGTGCCAGTAGTACCCTCGACAGGGGGCCTCAGCCCCAGCATTTT. Protein product: CASSTLDRGPQPQHF.

This chain links TRBV15 with TRBJ1-2, with D unresolved. The V gene lost 0 bases and the J gene lost 1 base, with 12 bases spanning the gap. The CDR3 is 16 amino acids. CDR1 LNHNV and CDR2 YYDKDF come from the germline V gene (reference sequence). CDR3 amino acids: CATSRETGSINYGYTF. Here the CDR3 DNA reads TGTGCCACCAGCAGAGAAACGGGTTCGATTAACTATGGCTACACCTTC.